Below are 4 T cell receptor beta chains sequenced from a single sample in a study of shared clonotypes between healthy human individuals. Only in-frame clones appear in the TCRdb table, and some are missing; sequencing was by immunoSEQ multiplex PCR. The sample consists of roughly 2,300,000 clones, roughly 90% of them appearing once. Sequences were obtained from naive CD4+ T cells from PBMCs. Subset: CD45RA+ positively selected. Receptor source: a man between 18 and 29 years old in good health. Some clones in this sample may be carry-over from other donors' samples.

A single count supports this clone. The J gene is TRBJ2-2, the V gene TRBV5-1, with unresolved D. Trimming removed 0 bases at V and 5 bases at J, with 8 bases between. The CDR3 runs 14 residues. Germline lookup yields CDR1 SGHRS and CDR2 YFSETQ. The chain's CDR3 is CASSLVRKTGELFF. The CDR3 region has the DNA TGCGCCAGCAGCTTGGTCAGGAAGACCGGGGAGCTGTTTTTT.

This chain connects TRBV7-9 to TRBJ2-1; possible D gene TRBD1, 5 bases. CDR3 length: 15 amino acids. With 1 base removed from V and 4 bases from J, the gap between germline ends came to 11 bases. CDR1 and CDR2 (germline): SEHNR, FQNEAQ (reference sequence). The CDR3 region is CASSLVTGHYNEQFF. CDR3 bases: TGTGCCAGCAGCTTAGTCACAGGCCATTACAATGAGCAGTTCTTC.

As to this clone: One end of the junction is discordant with germline, which a read error may explain. The J gene is TRBJ1-2, the V gene TRBV7-2; possibly TRBD1 for D (5 bases). The CDR3 has 14 residues. CDR1 SGHTA and CDR2 FQGNSA come from the germline V gene. DNA of the CDR3: TGTGCCAGCAGCTTAGGACAGATACCCATATGGCTACACTTC. This gives the protein CASSLGQIPIWLHF.

V gene TRBV5-6 combines with J gene TRBJ2-2, with TRBD1 matching 7 bases. The CDR3 has 14 amino acids. The V segment lost 3 bases and the J segment 4 bases; nucleotides outside the gene matches: 3. Germline V gene sequence: CDR1 SGHDT, CDR2 YYEEEE. CDR3 amino acids: CASSWAGGTGELFF. The CDR3 region has the DNA TGTGCCAGCAGCTGGGCAGGGGGCACCGGGGAGCTGTTTTTT.